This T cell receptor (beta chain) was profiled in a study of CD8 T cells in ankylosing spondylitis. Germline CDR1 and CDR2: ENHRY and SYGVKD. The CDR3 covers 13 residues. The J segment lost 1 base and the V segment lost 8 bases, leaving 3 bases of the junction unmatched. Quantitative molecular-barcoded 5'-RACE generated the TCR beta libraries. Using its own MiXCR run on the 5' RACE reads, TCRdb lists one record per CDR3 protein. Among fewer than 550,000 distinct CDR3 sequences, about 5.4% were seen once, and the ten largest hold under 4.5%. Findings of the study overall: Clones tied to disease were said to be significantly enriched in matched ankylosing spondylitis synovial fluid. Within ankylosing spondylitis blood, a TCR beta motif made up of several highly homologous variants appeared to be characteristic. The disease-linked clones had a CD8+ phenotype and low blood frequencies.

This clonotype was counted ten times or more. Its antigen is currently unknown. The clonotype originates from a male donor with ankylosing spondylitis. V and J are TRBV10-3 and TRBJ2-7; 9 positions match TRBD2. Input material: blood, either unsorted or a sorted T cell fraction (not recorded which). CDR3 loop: CAIGLAGSYEQYF. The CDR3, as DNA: TGTGCCATCGGGCTAGCGGGATCCTACGAGCAGTACTTC.